The 27 T cell receptor beta chains in this list originate from one sample, sequenced in a study of CD8 T cells in Susac syndrome. Random hexamers were used to reverse transcribe the RNA input (roughly 0.5 to 1 ug). TCRdb called the immunoSEQ multiplex PCR reads again in MiXCR, with one record for every CDR3 protein. This sample has 200,000 or so distinct CDR3 sequences; 90% to 95% occur once, and the top ten carry about 0.087%. What was sequenced was CD4+ T cells from PBMCs. These receptors were taken from a human donor with multiple sclerosis.

The genes are TRBV3-1 and TRBJ1-5, with a possible D match to TRBD1 (6 bases). Trimming pared 3 bases from V and 9 bases from J, leaving 15 bases between. The CDR3 loop spans 14 amino acids. Per the germline V gene, CDR1 is LGHDT and CDR2 is YNNKEL (reference sequence). The CDR3 DNA follows: TGTGCCAGCAGCCAGGGTCAGGCCAGGGGGCCCCAGCATTTT. This encodes CASSQGQARGPQHF.

The chain carries TRBV6-2 or TRBV6-3 and TRBJ2-7; D is perhaps TRBD2 (6 bases). V lost 2 bases and J 4 bases, leaving 12 bases between the germline ends. The CDR3 spans 14 residues. Per germline, CDR1 MNHEY and CDR2 SVGEGT. The CDR3 bases are TGTGCCAGCAGTTACGTAGGCGGGGTATACGAGCAGTACTTC. It encodes CASSYVGGVYEQYF.

The chain is built from TRBV29-1 and TRBJ1-2; 7 bases are shared with TRBD1. V shed 6 bases, J shed 3 bases, and the junction held 7 bases outside the gene matches. Germline values: CDR1 SQVTM, CDR2 ANQGSEA. CDR3 length: 13 residues. The CDR3 nucleotides are TGCAGCGTAACCACAGGGGAGCACTATGGCTACACCTTC. This translates into CSVTTGEHYGYTF.

The gene calls are TRBV7-9 and TRBJ2-3, with D possibly being TRBD1 (5 bases). The length of the CDR3 is 14 residues. Per germline, CDR1 SEHNR and CDR2 FQNEAQ (reference sequence). V lost 7 bases and J 1 base, leaving 12 bases between the germline ends. The DNA for the CDR3 is TGTGCCAGCACCGAGGCAGGGCGCACAGATACGCAGTATTTT. Translating gives CASTEAGRTDTQYF.

V and J are TRBV3-1 and TRBJ2-2; D is possibly TRBD2 (6 bases). The V and J ends lost 0 bases and 6 bases respectively, with 11 bases between them. Germline CDR1 is LGHDT and CDR2 is YNNKEL (reference sequence). This CDR3 comprises 15 residues. The CDR3, as DNA: TGTGCCAGCAGCCAAGAAGGGGACTTGGCCGGGGAGCTGTTTTTT. Translated: CASSQEGDLAGELFF.

The rearrangement joins TRBV6-1 to TRBJ1-1; a possible D gene is TRBD1 (5 bases). Between the trimmed V and J ends, which lost 8 bases and 4 bases, there was a span of 17 bases. Germline loops: CDR1 MNHNS, CDR2 SASEGT. The CDR3 extends over 14 amino acids. The CDR3 spells CASRPSGGGTEAFF. CDR3 DNA sequence: TGTGCCAGCCGTCCGAGCGGGGGGGGCACTGAAGCTTTCTTT.

The chain joins TRBV6-5 to TRBJ1-5; no reliable D call. This CDR3 region has 15 residues. Germline V gene data show CDR1 as MNHEY and CDR2 as SVGAGI. The V gene lost 4 bases and the J gene lost 0 bases, with 10 bases spanning the gap. This CDR3 reads CASSLGWSSNQPQHF. The CDR3 DNA sequence: TGTGCCAGCAGTTTAGGGTGGAGTAGCAATCAGCCCCAGCATTTT.

The chain recombines TRBV20-1 with TRBJ2-1; TRBD2 matches at 13 bases. Germline CDR1 reads DFQATT; CDR2 reads SNEGSKA (reference sequence). Unmatched junction bases numbered 6, after V lost 6 bases and J lost 7 bases. This CDR3 is built from 14 residues. The CDR3 DNA is TGCAGTGCCCTGACTAGCGGGGGGAGAAATGAGCAGTTCTTC. Encoded protein: CSALTSGGRNEQFF.

The chain recombines TRBV5-4 with TRBJ1-2; TRBD1 might be the D (6 bases). This CDR3 contains 12 residues. Trimming cost V 4 bases and J 8 bases, with 12 bases left between them. CDR1 SGHNT and CDR2 YYREEE come from the germline V gene (reference sequence). The CDR3 sequence: CASSNVGQGYTF. The DNA of the CDR3 is TGTGCCAGCAGCAACGTGGGACAAGGCTACACCTTC. Looking up the rest from reference TRBV5-4 and TRBJ1-2 gives the full variable domain: ETGVTQSPTHLIKTRGQQVTLRCSSQSGHNTVSWYQQALGQGPQFIFQYYREEENGRGNFPPRFSGLQFPNYSSELNVNALELDDSALYLCASSNVGQGYTFGSGTRLTVV.

The rearrangement joins TRBV30 to TRBJ2-3; 11 bases map to TRBD2. There are 17 residues in the CDR3. Germline CDR1 and CDR2: GTSNPN and SVGIG (reference sequence). V lost 1 base, J lost 0 bases, and 6 bases stayed unmatched. Written as DNA, the CDR3 is TGTGCCTGGAGTGATGGGCTAGCGGGGGGCAGCACAGATACGCAGTATTTT. Its protein is CAWSDGLAGGSTDTQYF.

The chain combines TRBV18 with TRBJ2-1, with 9 bases aligning to TRBD2. The CDR3 contains 15 residues. Germline lookup yields CDR1 KGHSH and CDR2 LQKENI. V lost 2 bases, J lost 4 bases, and 3 bases stayed unmatched. CDR3 loop: CASSPILAGYNEQFF. In DNA, the CDR3 is TGTGCCAGCTCACCAATTCTAGCGGGGTACAATGAGCAGTTCTTC.

The chain employs TRBV9 and TRBJ2-1, with D possibly matching TRBD1 (5 bases). V was cut by 0 bases and J by 4 bases, with 11 bases left in between. The germline gives CDR1 SGDLS, CDR2 YYNGEE. CDR3 length equals 15 residues. The CDR3 sequence: CASSVGQDRYNEQFF. CDR3 nucleotides: TGTGCCAGCAGCGTAGGTCAAGACAGATACAATGAGCAGTTCTTC. Based on the CDR3 plus reference TRBV9 and TRBJ2-1, the full variable domain is DSGVTQTPKHLITATGQRVTLRCSPRSGDLSVYWYQQSLDQGLQFLIQYYNGEERAKGNILERFSAQQFPDLHSELNLSSLELGDSALYFCASSVGQDRYNEQFFGPGTRLTVL.

This sequence joins TRBV20-1 and TRBJ2-2; no reliable D call. CDR1 and CDR2 from the germline V gene are DFQATT and SNEGSKA (reference sequence). The CDR3 covers 15 residues. V lost 3 bases and J lost 3, with 14 bases in between. This CDR3 is CSASRTNPHTGELFF. As DNA, the CDR3 is TGCAGTGCTAGTCGTACAAACCCCCACACCGGGGAGCTGTTTTTT.

The rearrangement links TRBV30 to TRBJ1-2, with D maybe TRBD1 (6 bases). Trimming shortened V by 3 bases and J by 7 bases, and 15 bases separated the two germline ends. The germline V gene has CDR1 GTSNPN and CDR2 SVGIG (reference sequence). The CDR3 is 13 residues long. The DNA of the CDR3 is TGTGCCTGGAGGGAACAGGGAGTTGGTGGCTACACCTTC. It encodes CAWREQGVGGYTF.

The rearrangement uses TRBV7-9 and TRBJ2-7; 8 bases agree with TRBD2. Germline values: CDR1 SEHNR, CDR2 FQNEAQ (reference sequence). Trimming at V came to 4 bases and at J to 5 bases, leaving 22 bases not matched to a gene. This CDR3 spans 19 amino acids. For the CDR3, the DNA is TGTGCCAGCAGCTCCTCGACCGCTTCCCTAGCGGGTATGCGCCACGAGCAGTACTTC. It yields the protein CASSSSTASLAGMRHEQYF.

The gene calls are TRBV27 and TRBJ1-2, with a possible D match to TRBD1 (5 bases). CDR3 length: 13 amino acids. Germline loops: CDR1 MNHEY, CDR2 SMNVEV (reference sequence). V was clipped by 5 bases and J by 7 bases, with 14 bases between them. CDR3 in amino acids: CASSRGVRGGYTF. The CDR3, as DNA: TGTGCCAGCAGTCGCGGTGTAAGGGGTGGCTACACCTTC.

The V call is TRBV20-1, the J call TRBJ2-7; 12 nucleotides match TRBD2. This CDR3 contains 17 residues. Germline values: CDR1 DFQATT, CDR2 SNEGSKA (reference sequence). The V gene end was trimmed by 5 bases and the J gene end by 1 base; junction bases not matched to a gene: 12. CDR3 in amino acids: CSAPGSSGGAGSYEQYF. CDR3 nucleotide sequence: TGCAGTGCTCCCGGGTCTAGCGGGGGGGCAGGGTCCTACGAGCAGTACTTC.

The chain combines TRBV20-1 with TRBJ2-5, with D possibly TRBD2 on 5 matching bases. CDR3 length: 11 amino acids. V was trimmed by 6 bases and J by 6 bases, leaving 11 bases between them. Germline CDR1 and CDR2: DFQATT and SNEGSKA (reference sequence). Here the CDR3 reads CSAVGGQTQYF. CDR3 nucleotides: TGCAGTGCGGTCGGAGGCCAGACCCAGTACTTC.

This clonotype showed up just once. V usage is TRBV3-1 and J usage is TRBJ1-1; no firm D call. The germline V gene encodes CDR1 LGHDT and CDR2 YNNKEL (reference sequence). CDR3 length: 14 amino acids. V was pared by 7 bases and J by 2 bases, with 14 bases between. CDR3 bases: TGTGCCAGCACCCAGGTGACGGCTAACACTGAAGCTTTCTTT. It codes for CASTQVTANTEAFF.

The rearrangement joins TRBV5-1 to TRBJ2-1, with TRBD2 matching over 11 bases. There are 15 residues in the CDR3. Trimming at V came to 1 base and at J to 4 bases, leaving 1 base not matched to a gene. Germline V CDR1 and CDR2: SGHRS, YFSETQ. DNA for the CDR3: TGCGCCAGCAGCTTGATAGCGGGGGGGTACAATGAGCAGTTCTTC. As protein: CASSLIAGGYNEQFF.

The chain combines TRBV5-1 with TRBJ2-1; D perhaps matches TRBD1 (6 bases). Germline V gene data show CDR1 as SGHRS and CDR2 as YFSETQ. The CDR3 is 16 amino acids. V was clipped by 0 bases and J by 0 bases, with 10 bases between them. CDR3 sequence: CASSLGGRGSYNEQFF. CDR3 bases: TGCGCCAGCAGCTTGGGGGGCAGGGGCTCCTACAATGAGCAGTTCTTC. Together with reference TRBV5-1 and TRBJ2-1, the CDR3 gives the full variable domain: KAGVTQTPRYLIKTRGQQVTLSCSPISGHRSVSWYQQTPGQGLQFLFEYFSETQRNKGNFPGRFSGRQFSNSRSEMNVSTLELGDSALYLCASSLGGRGSYNEQFFGPGTRLTVL.

The J gene is TRBJ1-1, the V gene TRBV20-1; TRBD1 might be the D (5 bases). Germline V lookup: CDR1 DFQATT, CDR2 SNEGSKA (reference sequence). Deletions cut 3 bases from V and 5 bases from J, with 10 bases between. The CDR3 extends over 12 amino acids. CDR3 in DNA: TGCAGTGCTAGGGCCGGGGGGACTGAAGCTTTCTTT. Translated, it gives CSARAGGTEAFF.

In this sample, this clonotype turned up once. This rearrangement joins TRBV27 to TRBJ1-4; 9 bases line up with TRBD1. The V gene's germline CDR1 is MNHEY and CDR2 SMNVEV (reference sequence). Trimming cost V 3 bases and J 0 bases; bases outside gene matches: 5. The CDR3 is 17 residues long. CDR3 sequence: CASSFWGQGSTNEKLFF. CDR3 coding DNA: TGTGCCAGCAGTTTTTGGGGACAGGGCTCAACTAATGAAAAACTGTTTTTT.

V is TRBV20-1 and J is TRBJ2-1; 13 nucleotides align to TRBD2. The CDR3 extends over 17 amino acids. From germline, CDR1 is DFQATT and CDR2 SNEGSKA (reference sequence). V shed 5 bases, J shed 0 bases, and the junction held 7 bases outside the gene matches. The CDR3 DNA is TGCAGTGCTCATGGACTAGCGGGGGATAGCTCCTACAATGAGCAGTTCTTC. This gives the protein CSAHGLAGDSSYNEQFF.

The genes are TRBV30 and TRBJ1-3; D is undetermined. The CDR3 sequence is 11 residues long. Trimming removed 1 base at V and 5 bases at J, with 3 bases between. CDR1 and CDR2 (germline): GTSNPN, SVGIG (reference sequence). In DNA form, the CDR3 reads TGTGCCTGGAGTGCTAGAAACACCATATATTTT. As protein: CAWSARNTIYF.

V usage is TRBV27 and J usage is TRBJ2-1; 9 nucleotides match TRBD2. This CDR3 comprises 14 residues. V trimming: 7 bases; J trimming: 4 bases; junction bases outside the gene matches: 5. Germline V gives CDR1 MNHEY, CDR2 SMNVEV (reference sequence). The CDR3 spells CASNRLAAYNEQFF. CDR3 sequence (DNA): TGTGCCAGCAACCGACTAGCGGCGTACAATGAGCAGTTCTTC.

The rearrangement uses TRBV9 and TRBJ1-2; D gene unclear. CDR1 is SGDLS, CDR2 YYNGEE, per germline. The CDR3 is 13 amino acids. V gave up 0 bases and J gave up 8 bases, with 11 bases separating them. As DNA, the CDR3 is TGTGCCAGCAGCGTAGAGGAGGATTGGGGCTACACCTTC. Encoded protein: CASSVEEDWGYTF. The whole variable domain, remainder taken from reference TRBV9 and TRBJ1-2, is DSGVTQTPKHLITATGQRVTLRCSPRSGDLSVYWYQQSLDQGLQFLIQYYNGEERAKGNILERFSAQQFPDLHSELNLSSLELGDSALYFCASSVEEDWGYTFGSGTRLTVV.